The 26 T cell receptor beta chains given below trace back to one sample, sequenced in a study of post-analysis software for immune sequencing data. The study's findings and limits: Patients carried several TRBV segments more frequently than controls did, and TRBV5-6, TRBV5-1 and TRBV20-1 were among them.

The TCR beta cDNA libraries contained unique molecular identifiers. Each CDR3 protein is one row after TCRdb ran MiXCR on the PCR reads. The table lists roughly 180,000 distinct CDR3 sequences, 30% of them singletons. Their recognized antigens are unknown. Material: blood. Source of these receptors: a girl aged 5 to 17 with multiple sclerosis.

To note about this clonotype: A much more abundant neighbour one base away suggests this may be a read error. The CDR3 nucleotides read TGTGTCAGCAGCTTGGAGGCAGGGATCAACTATGGCTACACCTTC. Residues: CVSSLEAGINYGYTF. The V and J genes are TRBV5-5 and TRBJ1-2, with D possibly being TRBD1 (5 bases). The CDR3 contains 15 residues. Germline loops: CDR1 SGHKS, CDR2 YYEKEE (reference sequence).

Notes on this clonotype: It may be a read error: a sequence one base away is much more abundant. The chain carries TRBV5-1 and TRBJ1-1; TRBD1 agrees at 8 bases. There are 17 residues in the CDR3. CDR1 is SGHRS and CDR2 is YFSETQ in the germline V gene. The chain's CDR3 is CVSSLQGADHGGTEAFF. Written as DNA, the CDR3 is TGCGTCAGCAGCCTCCAGGGGGCGGACCACGGTGGGACTGAAGCTTTCTTT.

In its sample, this clonotype was seen many times. V is TRBV6-6 and J is TRBJ2-7; a weak D match, TRBD2 (6 bases). The V gene lost 6 bases and the J gene lost 3 bases, with 18 bases spanning the gap. The CDR3 spans 15 residues. Germline CDR1 is MNHNY and CDR2 is SVGAGI (reference sequence). Written as DNA, the CDR3 is TGTGCCAGCAGCCCGGACGGGAGCGGAGTCTACGAGCAGTACTTC. It yields the protein CASSPDGSGVYEQYF.

The chain employs TRBV12-3 or TRBV12-4 and TRBJ2-3; 9 bases align to TRBD1. V was clipped by 8 bases and J by 4 bases; unmatched bases: 10. This CDR3 is 15 amino acids long. The CDR3 loop is CASGKGTGFADTQYF. Written as DNA, the CDR3 is TGTGCCAGCGGAAAAGGGACAGGGTTTGCAGATACGCAGTATTTT.

This clonotype occurred many times. The V call is TRBV10-3, the J call TRBJ1-5; D gene unclear. The germline V gene has CDR1 ENHRY and CDR2 SYGVKD. There are 13 residues in the CDR3. V lost 3 bases, J lost 3 bases, and 6 bases lay in between. The CDR3 sequence: CAISDSNNQPQHF. The CDR3 DNA sequence: TGTGCCATCAGTGACAGTAACAATCAGCCCCAGCATTTT.

As concerns this clonotype: An end of the junction does not agree with germline; a read error may underlie this. This chain links TRBV9 with TRBJ2-7; no clear D gene. From germline, CDR1 is SGDLS and CDR2 YYNGEE. The CDR3 extends over 12 amino acids. CDR3 amino acids: CASSADSYGQYF. CDR3 in DNA: TGTGCCAGCAGCGCCGACTCCTACGGGCAGTACTTC.

There are many counts of this clonotype. The chain uses TRBV29-1 and TRBJ2-5; no definite D call. Germline CDR1 reads SQVTM; CDR2 reads ANQGSEA. The CDR3 has 9 residues. The V gene lost 7 bases and the J gene lost 5 bases, with 5 bases spanning the gap. The DNA of the CDR3 is TGCAGCGATTCGGAGACCCAGTACTTC. Its translation is CSDSETQYF.

Ten or more counts support this clonotype. The chain carries TRBV4-1 and TRBJ2-1; the match to TRBD1 covers 7 bases. From germline, CDR1 is MGHRA and CDR2 YSYEKL. Germline trimming cut 0 bases from V and 6 bases from J; bases unmatched to any gene: 5. The CDR3 loop spans 15 amino acids. The DNA for the CDR3 is TGCGCCAGCAGCCAAGAAGGGGGCAGAGGCAATGAGCAGTTCTTC. This translates into CASSQEGGRGNEQFF.

This clonotype has only a few counts. This sequence joins TRBV5-6 and TRBJ2-7, with no clear D. The end of the DNA fits TRBJ2-5 better, so the J call may be wrong. CDR1 and CDR2 from the germline V gene are SGHDT and YYEEEE. The CDR3 is 12 residues long. CDR3 in amino acids: CASRGFKETQYF. The CDR3 nucleotides are TGTGCCAGCAGAGGGTTTAAGGAGACCCAGTACTTC.

J is TRBJ2-7 and V is TRBV7-9; the match to TRBD1 covers 9 bases. Germline V lookup: CDR1 SEHNR, CDR2 FQNEAQ (reference sequence). V lost 4 bases to trimming and J lost 2 bases; unmatched junction nucleotides: 6. The CDR3 loop spans 15 amino acids. The CDR3 sequence is CASSSDRGIPYEQYF. CDR3 DNA: TGTGCCAGCAGCTCGGACAGGGGAATTCCCTACGAGCAGTACTTC.

This clonotype was seen ten or more times. This chain joins TRBV7-8 and TRBJ2-7; 7 bases fit TRBD2. This CDR3 spans 18 amino acids. With V trimmed by 1 base and J by 3 bases, 15 bases remained unmatched. Germline V gene sequence: CDR1 SGHVS, CDR2 FQNEAQ. CDR3: CASSLGWKTAGRDYEQYF. The CDR3 coding sequence is TGTGCCAGCAGCTTAGGGTGGAAGACAGCGGGAAGGGACTACGAGCAGTACTTC.

This sequence joins TRBV5-1 and TRBJ1-2; possibly TRBD1 for D (5 bases). This CDR3 has 15 residues. Germline V gene lookup returns CDR1 SGHRS and CDR2 YFSETQ. The V end lost 2 bases, the J end lost 8 bases, and 19 bases lay between the germline ends. CDR3 bases: TGCGCCAGCAGCTTTACCGGGACGCAAAAAGAGGGCTACACCTTC. It encodes CASSFTGTQKEGYTF. The full variable domain, its missing parts supplied by reference TRBV5-1 and TRBJ1-2, is KAGVTQTPRYLIKTRGQQVTLSCSPISGHRSVSWYQQTPGQGLQFLFEYFSETQRNKGNFPGRFSGRQFSNSRSEMNVSTLELGDSALYLCASSFTGTQKEGYTFGSGTRLTVV.

This clonotype was counted only a few times. The V gene is TRBV15, the J gene TRBJ2-3; 8 positions agree with TRBD2. V was clipped by 3 bases and J by 2 bases; unmatched bases: 10. CDR1 LNHNV and CDR2 YYDKDF come from the germline V gene (reference sequence). The CDR3 has 17 residues. This CDR3 is CATSSDKAGVNTDTQYF. The CDR3 DNA follows: TGTGCCACCAGCAGCGACAAAGCGGGAGTCAACACAGATACGCAGTATTTT. Combining the CDR3 with reference TRBV15 and TRBJ2-3 gives the whole variable domain DAMVIQNPRYQVTQFGKPVTLSCSQTLNHNVMYWYQQKSSQAPKLLFHYYDKDFNNEADTPDNFQSRRPNTSFCFLDIRSPGLGDTAMYLCATSSDKAGVNTDTQYFGPGTRLTVL.

V gene TRBV6-5 combines with J gene TRBJ2-2, with D possibly TRBD1 on 5 matching bases. Germline V lookup: CDR1 MNHEY, CDR2 SVGAGI. V lost 4 bases to trimming and J lost 8 bases, with 8 bases between them. This CDR3 comprises 12 residues. CDR3 loop: CASSFRAGELFF. DNA for the CDR3: TGTGCCAGCAGTTTCAGGGCTGGGGAGCTGTTTTTT.

This clonotype was counted a few times. The J gene is TRBJ2-5, the V gene TRBV12-3 or TRBV12-4; TRBD2 aligns across 8 bases. V dropped 3 bases and J dropped 5; count of bases not matched to a gene: 11. There are 16 residues in the CDR3. CDR3 DNA sequence: TGTGCCAGCAGTTTTCGCACGGGAGGGCCGGGGGAGACCCAGTACTTC. It encodes CASSFRTGGPGETQYF.

Note on this clonotype: A much larger clone sits a single nucleotide away, making a read error possible. V and J are TRBV10-1 and TRBJ2-3, with TRBD2 identical over 8 bases. Looked up from germline, CDR1 is WNHNN and CDR2 is SYGVQD (reference sequence). The CDR3 is 18 amino acids. CDR3 nucleotides: TGCGCCAGCAGTCTCAACGCCGGGACTAGTGCTAGCACAGATGCGCAGTATTTT. It is translated as CASSLNAGTSASTDAQYF.

The rearrangement joins TRBV7-9 to TRBJ2-7; 10 bases match TRBD1. V was pared by 4 bases and J by 6 bases, with 9 bases of the junction left unmatched. Germline CDR1 is SEHNR and CDR2 is FQNEAQ (reference sequence). The CDR3 covers 15 residues. CDR3 nucleotides: TGTGCCAGCAGCTCCCCCTGGGACAGGGGCGGCGAGCAGTACTTC. Its translation: CASSSPWDRGGEQYF.

As regards this clonotype: Being one base from a much bigger clone, this may be a read error. This rearrangement joins TRBV20-1 to TRBJ2-1, with TRBD2 matching over 13 bases. The CDR3 is 15 amino acids. The J segment lost 2 bases and the V segment lost 5 bases, leaving 3 bases of the junction unmatched. CDR1 DFQATT and CDR2 SNEGSKA come from the germline V gene (reference sequence). CDR3 protein: CSAWTSGSAYNEQFF. The CDR3, as DNA: TGCAGTGCTTGGACTAGCGGGAGTGCCTACAATGAGCAGTTCTTC.

This clonotype was found a few times. This chain uses TRBV21-1 with TRBJ2-5; the table's D call, TRBD1, was not checked against the DNA. TRBV21-1 is given as a pseudogene. This CDR3 contains 17 residues. CDR3 nucleotide sequence: TGTGCCAGCAGCAAACTCGGTGGGACAGGGTACCAAGAGACCCAGTACTTC. It translates to CASSKLGGTGYQETQYF.

This clonotype was seen many times. The V call is TRBV12-3 or TRBV12-4, the J call TRBJ1-5; weak D call: TRBD1 (5 bases). V lost 2 bases to trimming and J lost 4 bases, with 9 bases between them. The CDR3 loop spans 14 amino acids. The CDR3 reads CASSLTGANQPQHF. CDR3 in DNA: TGTGCCAGCAGTTTAACCGGGGCTAATCAGCCCCAGCATTTT.

At least ten counts were recorded for this clonotype. The V gene is TRBV11-2, the J gene TRBJ2-1; 9 nucleotides line up with TRBD2. The junction had 4 bases not matched to a gene; V was cut back by 3 bases and J by 1 base. CDR1 is SGHAT, CDR2 FQNNGV, per germline. The CDR3 is made up of 16 amino acids. CDR3 sequence (DNA): TGTGCCAGCAGCTTTAGCGGGGGCAGGTCCTACAATGAGCAGTTCTTC. Protein: CASSFSGGRSYNEQFF. The full variable domain, rest sourced from reference TRBV11-2 and TRBJ2-1, is EAGVAQSPRYKIIEKRQSVAFWCNPISGHATLYWYQQILGQGPKLLIQFQNNGVVDDSQLPKDRFSAERLKGVDSTLKIQPAKLEDSAVYLCASSFSGGRSYNEQFFGPGTRLTVL.

In its sample, this clonotype was seen many times. The rearrangement uses TRBV28 and TRBJ2-5, with 7 positions matching TRBD1. CDR1 is MDHEN, CDR2 SYDVKM, per germline. The CDR3 covers 13 residues. Trimming took 3 bases from V and 4 from J; bases not matched to a gene: 2. The CDR3 protein is CASSFAGGETQYF. CDR3 DNA sequence: TGTGCCAGCAGTTTTGCAGGGGGAGAGACCCAGTACTTC.

This clonotype was recorded a few times. The V call is TRBV12-3 or TRBV12-4, the J call TRBJ1-2; weak D call: TRBD1 (6 bases). V lost 6 bases and J lost 8, with 16 bases in between. CDR3 size: 13 residues. The CDR3 nucleotides are TGTGCCAGCAGCCCGGTATCGGGGGGCGGCTACACCTTC. Translation gives CASSPVSGGGYTF.

This clonotype was counted at least ten times. The chain links TRBV2 to TRBJ2-1, with D unresolved. The CDR3 runs 12 residues. Germline V lookup: CDR1 SNHLY, CDR2 FYNNEI. Trimming removed 5 bases from V and 8 bases from J, with 10 bases in between. The CDR3 coding sequence is TGTGCCAGCAGTCCTAACGGCCATGAGCAGTTCTTC. Amino acids: CASSPNGHEQFF.

This rearrangement joins TRBV4-2 to TRBJ2-1; D remains unclear. Deletions cut 5 bases from V and 6 bases from J, with 20 bases between. In germline, CDR1 is LGHNA, CDR2 YNFKEQ. This CDR3 has 16 residues. For the CDR3, the DNA is TGTGCCAGCAGCTCCCCCCCAGATCCCGTGCGCAATGAGCAGTTCTTC. Encoded protein: CASSSPPDPVRNEQFF.

In the case of this clonotype: At one boundary the junction diverges from the germline segment, which might be a read error. The chain carries TRBV5-4 and TRBJ1-2; tentatively, D is TRBD1 (6 bases). Germline CDR1 is SGHNT and CDR2 is YYREEE (reference sequence). This CDR3 contains 14 residues. CDR3 sequence: CASSHRESNYGDTF. The DNA of the CDR3 is TGTGCCAGCAGCCACAGGGAATCTAACTATGGCGACACCTTC.